Sequencing of this T cell receptor (beta chain) was carried out in a study of T cell repertoires in cytomegalovirus infection. Whole-study context: An indication of both CMV infection and matching HLA type came from public TCR beta signatures.

MiXCR, run by TCRdb on the reads, gives a single entry per CDR3 protein. Of roughly 180,000 distinct CDR3 sequences listed, about 20% are singletons. Deletions cut 2 bases from V and 1 base from J, with 12 bases between. The germline CDR1 and CDR2 sequences are SGHVS and FQNEAQ. The CDR3 contains 16 residues. This clonotype has just a few counts. The antigen is unknown. This receptor was taken from a human donor in good health (CMV status not recorded). Some clones in this sample may be carry-over from other donors' samples. This sequence joins TRBV7-8 and TRBJ1-5, with D perhaps matching TRBD1 (6 bases). The sequencing here drew on CD8+ T cells from cultured PBMCs, taken from culture after CMV antigen stimulation. CDR3 sequence (DNA): TGTGCCAGCAGCTTACGAGGACAGCCCAGCAATCAGCCCCAGCATTTT. Translation gives CASSLRGQPSNQPQHF.